This T cell receptor (beta chain) is from a study of T cell repertoires in cytomegalovirus infection. About the study: Public TCR beta signatures marked donors with CMV infection and the matching HLA. Study observations and caveats: Based on cumulative public TCR beta family frequency, carriers of CMV plus the relevant HLA were identified. In two of eight donors, the top clonotype was HLA-C-restricted CMV-specific.

This clonotype was picked up many times. Its target is not known. V lost 4 bases, J lost 4 bases, and 13 bases lay in between. This CDR3 region has 14 residues. TCRdb re-called the reads through MiXCR, storing one row per CDR3 protein. This table has over 100,000 distinct CDR3 sequences, roughly 9.1% appearing once. Material for sequencing was PBMCs, sequenced either directly or after in vitro stimulation (not recorded which). The chain carries TRBV12-3 or TRBV12-4 and TRBJ2-5, with D possibly matching TRBD2 (5 bases). This TCR was recovered from a human donor in good health (CMV status not recorded). Some clones in this sample may be carry-over from other donors' samples. CDR3 in amino acids: CASSYPTRTETQYF. CDR3 coding DNA: TGTGCCAGCAGTTACCCCACTAGGACAGAGACCCAGTACTTC.